This T cell receptor beta chain was recovered during a study of identical twins. Study-level points and caveats: Invariant MAIT and iNKT cells may have partly biased zero-insertion analyses. Memory repertoires lacked the insertion deficit that abundant cord blood beta clonotypes showed. Findings came from cross-sectional statistics, without long-term follow-up of donors.

This clonotype was seen at least ten times. Antigen: not known. TCRdb analysed the 5' RACE reads with MiXCR anew, one entry per CDR3 protein. The profile covers about 220,000 distinct CDR3 sequences, with around 8% appearing a single time and about 2% taken by the ten largest. CDR1 is ENHRY and CDR2 is SYGVKD in the germline V gene. CDR3 length equals 15 residues. Trimming left V 5 bases short and J 5 bases short, with 19 bases between. This same sample was also part of a study on yellow fever vaccine responses in identical twins.

The chain has TRBV10-3 and TRBJ2-7; no clear D. Source material: memory (CD45RO+) T cells sorted from blood. This sequence originates from a woman aged 18-30 years in good health. In nucleotides, the CDR3 is TGTGCCATCAGTCAAAAACAAGGGAACCCGCACGAGCAGTACTTC. Translated, it gives CAISQKQGNPHEQYF.